The 24 T cell receptor beta chains in this list originate from one sample, sequenced in a study of blood T cells in healthy people across ages. Primed by a sample-barcoded 5' primer and a J-beta primer mix, a second PCR proceeded for about 6 to 11 cycles. TCRdb fed the 5' RACE reads into MiXCR, producing one record per CDR3 protein. The sample has over 750,000 distinct CDR3 sequences; roughly 25% are singletons. This sample also belongs to another study, concerning T cells of mothers and their children.

Material for sequencing was blood. All receptors come from a boy aged 10-17 years in good health.

This clonotype has only a few counts. The CDR3 DNA reads TGTGCCACCAGTGAGCCAGGGGGATTAGATGAGCAGTTCTTC. Protein sequence: CATSEPGGLDEQFF. The chain combines TRBV24-1 with TRBJ2-1, with 7 bases lining up with TRBD1. There are 14 residues in the CDR3. V lost 4 bases, J lost 8 bases, and 7 bases stayed unmatched. In germline, CDR1 is KGHDR, CDR2 SFDVKD.

V gene TRBV7-9 combines with J gene TRBJ2-7; 7 nucleotides align to TRBD1. J was trimmed by 4 bases and V by 10 bases; bases with no gene match: 10. This CDR3 contains 13 residues. Germline V gives CDR1 SEHNR, CDR2 FQNEAQ (reference sequence). Written as DNA, the CDR3 is TGTGCCACTGACCCGGGACAGACTTACGAGCAGTACTTC. It translates to CATDPGQTYEQYF.

In this sample, this clonotype turned up a few times. The gene calls are TRBV28 and TRBJ1-4; 7 positions match TRBD1. Per the germline V gene, CDR1 is MDHEN and CDR2 is SYDVKM. The CDR3 is 14 amino acids. Trimming at V came to 6 bases and at J to 9 bases, leaving 10 bases not matched to a gene. The CDR3 loop is CASRGAGGSKKLFF. In DNA, the CDR3 is TGTGCCAGCAGGGGGGCAGGGGGGTCGAAAAAACTGTTTTTT.

This clonotype was found a few times. The chain uses TRBV28 and TRBJ2-7; possibly TRBD1 for D (5 bases). The CDR3 covers 13 residues. The V gene's germline CDR1 is MDHEN and CDR2 SYDVKM. V was clipped by 4 bases and J by 7 bases, with 14 bases between them. The CDR3 reads CASSSGALREQYF. Here the CDR3 DNA reads TGTGCCAGCAGTTCTGGGGCACTGAGGGAGCAGTACTTC.

This clonotype was observed a few times. The CDR3 region has the DNA TGTGCCAGCAGATCGGGTGCGACAGGGCTTCAGCCCCAGCATTTT. Amino acid sequence: CASRSGATGLQPQHF. The chain carries TRBV27 and TRBJ1-5; 7 positions match TRBD1. The length of the CDR3 is 15 residues. J was trimmed by 6 bases and V by 6 bases; bases with no gene match: 11. The V gene's germline CDR1 is MNHEY and CDR2 SMNVEV (reference sequence).

This chain uses TRBV6-5 with TRBJ2-5, with 7 bases fitting TRBD2. The J call could be wrong; TRBJ2-1 is a better fit for the DNA end. There are 15 residues in the CDR3. Germline CDR1 reads MNHEY; CDR2 reads SVGAGI. The CDR3 sequence is CASSYGRENLNEQFF. The DNA for the CDR3 is TGTGCCAGCAGTTACGGGCGGGAGAATTTGAATGAGCAGTTCTTC.

This sequence joins TRBV7-6 and TRBJ2-7, with no clear D. The CDR3 loop spans 16 amino acids. Per germline, CDR1 SGHVS and CDR2 FNYEAQ. Between the trimmed V and J ends, which lost 5 bases and 2 bases, there was a span of 19 bases. For the CDR3, the DNA is TGTGCCAGCAGCGTAGATAAATGGGGTTTGGCCTACGAGCAGTACTTC. Protein product: CASSVDKWGLAYEQYF.

At least ten counts were recorded for this clonotype. In DNA, the CDR3 is TGTGCCAGCAGCCAACTTACCGACAGGACGAACACTGAAGCTTTCTTT. It specifies CASSQLTDRTNTEAFF. The chain recombines TRBV6-2 or TRBV6-3 with TRBJ1-1; possibly TRBD1 for D (6 bases). From germline, CDR1 is MNHEY and CDR2 SVGEGT. V was cut by 6 bases and J by 1 base, with 18 bases left in between. This CDR3 region has 16 residues.

This rearrangement joins TRBV7-3 to TRBJ2-2, with D possibly being TRBD1 or TRBD2 (5 bases each). This CDR3 has 14 amino acids. Germline lookup yields CDR1 SGHTA and CDR2 FQGTGA. V lost 3 bases and J 7 bases, leaving 12 bases between the germline ends. CDR3 residues: CASSFEPGHGELFF. Written as DNA, the CDR3 is TGTGCCAGCAGCTTCGAGCCGGGGCACGGGGAGCTGTTTTTT.

This clonotype was counted only a few times. The chain employs TRBV12-3 or TRBV12-4 and TRBJ2-5, with D perhaps matching TRBD2 (7 bases). Trimming shortened V by 3 bases and J by 7 bases, and 12 bases separated the two germline ends. This CDR3 has 13 amino acids. The CDR3 DNA reads as TGTGCCAGCAGTTTTTCAGGGGAGGGGACCCAGTACTTC. This encodes CASSFSGEGTQYF.

A single count supports this clonotype. This sequence joins TRBV20-1 and TRBJ1-2; TRBD1 matches 7 bases. The CDR3 consists of 15 residues. Losses at the gene ends were 3 bases for V and 4 bases for J; bases not matched to a gene: 11. Germline V CDR1 and CDR2: DFQATT, SNEGSKA (reference sequence). The CDR3 is CSARTLQGVSYGYTF. The CDR3 nucleotides read TGCAGTGCTAGGACTCTGCAGGGGGTAAGCTATGGCTACACCTTC.

This sequence joins TRBV7-2 and TRBJ2-7; TRBD1 matches at 7 bases. V shed 4 bases, J shed 3 bases, and the junction held 6 bases outside the gene matches. The CDR3 is made up of 14 amino acids. Germline assignment: CDR1 SGHTA and CDR2 FQGNSA. The CDR3 spells CASSSDREIYEQYF. The DNA of the CDR3 is TGTGCCAGCAGCTCCGACAGGGAGATCTACGAGCAGTACTTC. The full variable domain, rest sourced from reference TRBV7-2 and TRBJ2-7, is GAGVSQSPSNKVTEKGKDVELRCDPISGHTALYWYRQSLGQGLEFLIYFQGNSAPDKSGLPSDRFSAERTGGSVSTLTIQRTQQEDSAVYLCASSSDREIYEQYFGPGTRLTVT.

The chain is built from TRBV3-1 and TRBJ2-1, with D tentatively TRBD1 (5 bases). Germline V lookup: CDR1 LGHDT, CDR2 YNNKEL (reference sequence). The CDR3 has 13 amino acids. The V and J ends lost 2 bases and 7 bases respectively, with 9 bases between them. CDR3 coding DNA: TGTGCCAGCAGCCAATTCTCAGGGAATGAGCAGTTCTTC. This sequence encodes CASSQFSGNEQFF.

The genes are TRBV20-1 and TRBJ2-7; 10 nucleotides line up with TRBD1. The V segment lost 6 bases and the J segment 4 bases; nucleotides outside the gene matches: 12. CDR1 and CDR2 from the germline V gene are DFQATT and SNEGSKA (reference sequence). This CDR3 contains 15 residues. CDR3 residues: CSAENGQGDSYEQYF. The CDR3 bases are TGCAGTGCCGAAAACGGACAGGGGGATTCGTACGAGCAGTACTTC.

The gene calls are TRBV28 and TRBJ1-4, with 9 bases identical to TRBD1. Germline V gene lookup returns CDR1 MDHEN and CDR2 SYDVKM. V lost 7 bases to trimming and J lost 5 bases; unmatched junction nucleotides: 14. This CDR3 region has 17 residues. CDR3 protein: CASKGTGFYSLNEKLFF. The CDR3 DNA reads TGTGCCAGCAAAGGGACAGGGTTTTACTCATTGAATGAAAAACTGTTTTTT.

This sequence joins TRBV12-3 or TRBV12-4 and TRBJ2-7; D uncertain. The CDR3 consists of 11 residues. Trimming removed 6 bases at V and 4 bases at J, with 7 bases between. The CDR3 is CASSDKYEQYF. CDR3 sequence (DNA): TGTGCCAGCAGCGATAAATACGAGCAGTACTTC.

This rearrangement joins TRBV15 to TRBJ2-5; TRBD2 agrees at 9 bases. The J call may be mistaken, given a closer DNA end match to TRBJ2-7. CDR1 is LNHNV and CDR2 is YYDKDF in the germline V gene (reference sequence). The CDR3 contains 18 residues. CDR3: CATSRDPLASGVRNEQYF. As DNA, the CDR3 is TGTGCCACCAGCAGAGATCCTTTAGCTAGCGGGGTCCGGAACGAGCAGTACTTC.

The CDR3 sequence is CSANGQGLNEAFF. In DNA, the CDR3 is TGCAGCGCAAACGGACAGGGCCTGAATGAAGCTTTCTTT. The rearrangement uses TRBV29-1 and TRBJ1-1; TRBD1 matches 8 bases. Germline V gene lookup returns CDR1 SQVTM and CDR2 ANQGSEA. This CDR3 contains 13 residues. Trimming removed 7 bases from V and 7 bases from J; junction bases left unmatched: 11.

This clonotype appeared a few times. The chain combines TRBV20-1 with TRBJ2-5; TRBD2 agrees at 7 bases. The better agreement between TRBJ2-1 and the DNA end casts doubt on the J call. CDR3 length: 14 residues. CDR1 and CDR2 from the germline V gene are DFQATT and SNEGSKA (reference sequence). This CDR3 is CSAWRGLAARGQFF. The CDR3 DNA reads TGCAGTGCTTGGCGAGGGCTAGCGGCCCGAGGGCAGTTCTTC.

The chain links TRBV7-2 to TRBJ2-7, with D perhaps matching TRBD1 or TRBD2 (6 bases each). This CDR3 contains 13 residues. The V end lost 6 bases, the J end lost 5 bases, and 14 bases lay between the germline ends. Germline CDR1 is SGHTA and CDR2 is FQGNSA. Here the CDR3 reads CASSSNGGDEQYF. CDR3 nucleotide sequence: TGTGCCAGCAGTTCGAACGGGGGCGACGAGCAGTACTTC.

The chain joins TRBV24-1 to TRBJ2-5; D remains ambiguous. The CDR3 is made up of 15 amino acids. Trimming shortened V by 6 bases and J by 4 bases, and 17 bases separated the two germline ends. The V gene's germline CDR1 is KGHDR and CDR2 SFDVKD. The CDR3 sequence is CATSMPGRERETQYF. The CDR3, as DNA: TGTGCCACCAGTATGCCCGGACGAGAAAGAGAGACCCAGTACTTC.

This clonotype showed up just once. For the CDR3, the DNA is TGCAGTGCTGGTAGCGTGGACAAAAACATTCAGTACTTC. Protein sequence: CSAGSVDKNIQYF. V is TRBV20-1 and J is TRBJ2-4, with D maybe TRBD2 (5 bases). This CDR3 has 13 amino acids. Trimming shortened V by 5 bases and J by 3 bases, and 11 bases separated the two germline ends. Germline CDR1 and CDR2: DFQATT and SNEGSKA (reference sequence).

The rearrangement uses TRBV5-1 and TRBJ2-1; 7 nucleotides match TRBD2. The V segment lost 0 bases and the J segment 4 bases; nucleotides outside the gene matches: 16. The CDR3 extends over 19 amino acids. In germline, CDR1 is SGHRS, CDR2 YFSETQ. CDR3 DNA: TGCGCCAGCAGCTTGGCCATAGCGGGTGTTGGGATGGAATACAATGAGCAGTTCTTC. Encoded protein: CASSLAIAGVGMEYNEQFF.

J is TRBJ2-2 and V is TRBV28; TRBD1 agrees at 10 bases. After removal of 6 bases from V and 11 bases from J, the junction contained 9 bases not matched to a gene. There are 14 residues in the CDR3. The germline gives CDR1 MDHEN, CDR2 SYDVKM. The CDR3 coding sequence is TGTGCCAGCAGCGGGACAGGGGTATCTGCAGAGCTGTTTTTT. This codes for CASSGTGVSAELFF.